These 31 T cell receptor beta chains originate from one sample sequenced in a study of blood T cell repertoires in COVID-19. Assay: immunoSEQ multiplex PCR; the TCRdb copy retains only in-frame clones and omits some. The data show roughly 230,000 clones, 85% to 95% seen once. Input material: peripheral blood. These receptors were collected from a man in his thirties or forties with COVID-19, enrolled during active disease.

The chain recombines TRBV13 with TRBJ2-7, with no clear D. The germline gives CDR1 PRHDT, CDR2 FYEKMQ (reference sequence). This CDR3 region has 13 residues. With 5 bases removed from V and 0 bases from J, the gap between germline ends came to 8 bases. This chain's CDR3 is CASSLSPSYEQYF. The CDR3 nucleotides are TGTGCCAGCAGCCTCTCCCCCTCCTACGAGCAGTACTTC.

The J gene is TRBJ1-3, the V gene TRBV5-1, with D possibly matching TRBD1 (5 bases). CDR3 length: 15 amino acids. CDR1 and CDR2 from the germline V gene are SGHRS and YFSETQ. V shed 4 bases and J shed 3 bases, with 14 bases lying between them. DNA for the CDR3: TGCGCCAGCAGCCTCGGGACTTATAATGGAAACACCATATATTTT. It is translated as CASSLGTYNGNTIYF.

The V call is TRBV5-1, the J call TRBJ2-2; 11 bases line up with TRBD2. This CDR3 is built from 16 residues. Germline V CDR1 and CDR2: SGHRS, YFSETQ. With V trimmed by 4 bases and J by 4 bases, 6 bases remained unmatched. The DNA of the CDR3 is TGCGCCAGCAGCCCCCGTAGCGGGGGGGCCACCGGGGAGCTGTTTTTT. Protein: CASSPRSGGATGELFF. The whole variable domain, filled in from reference TRBV5-1 and TRBJ2-2, reads KAGVTQTPRYLIKTRGQQVTLSCSPISGHRSVSWYQQTPGQGLQFLFEYFSETQRNKGNFPGRFSGRQFSNSRSEMNVSTLELGDSALYLCASSPRSGGATGELFFGEGSRLTVL.

The CDR3 region has the DNA TGTGCCAGCAGTTACTCGTACAGCGGGGGGGCCGCCGAGCAGTACTTC. Translated, it gives CASSYSYSGGAAEQYF. The chain couples TRBV6-5 to TRBJ2-7, with TRBD2 matching over 10 bases. The junction had 8 bases not matched to a gene; V was cut back by 0 bases and J by 6 bases. Per the germline V gene, CDR1 is MNHEY and CDR2 is SVGAGI. This CDR3 is 16 amino acids long.

This clone has more than one count but fewer than ten. One end of the junction varies from germline; a read error may be responsible. In DNA, the CDR3 is TGTGCCACCAGCAGAGACTCAAAGGACACTCAACACGAGTGG. This gives the protein CATSRDSKDTQHEW. The gene calls are TRBV15 and TRBJ1-5, with D perhaps matching TRBD1 (5 bases). CDR1 and CDR2 from the germline V gene are LNHNV and YYDKDF (reference sequence). This CDR3 comprises 14 residues.

V usage is TRBV2 and J usage is TRBJ1-5, with 10 bases fitting TRBD1. The CDR3 extends over 13 amino acids. Trimming cost V 6 bases and J 5 bases; bases outside gene matches: 1. The germline V gene encodes CDR1 SNHLY and CDR2 FYNNEI. CDR3 region: CASRDRGDQPQHF. The CDR3 DNA follows: TGTGCCAGCAGGGACAGGGGGGATCAGCCCCAGCATTTT.

The rearrangement links TRBV9 to TRBJ2-5; tentatively, D is TRBD2 (5 bases). The CDR3 sequence is 14 residues long. Germline V gives CDR1 SGDLS, CDR2 YYNGEE. Trimming removed 3 bases at V and 2 bases at J, with 11 bases between. The CDR3 DNA sequence: TGTGCCAGCAGCGCGACTACCCCTCAAGAGACCCAGTACTTC. Its protein product is CASSATTPQETQYF.

The V call is TRBV7-9, the J call TRBJ2-7, with TRBD1 matching 9 bases. The CDR3 loop spans 17 amino acids. Trimming removed 4 bases from V and 2 bases from J; junction bases left unmatched: 12. Per germline, CDR1 SEHNR and CDR2 FQNEAQ (reference sequence). The DNA for the CDR3 is TGTGCCAGCAGCTCAACTATTGGGACAGGGAATCCCTACGAGCAGTACTTC. Residues: CASSSTIGTGNPYEQYF.

The chain couples TRBV12-5 to TRBJ2-5; perhaps TRBD2 as D (6 bases). The ends were cut back, 0 bases at V and 2 bases at J, with 13 bases in the middle. CDR1 LGHNT and CDR2 FRNRAP come from the germline V gene. The length of the CDR3 is 16 residues. CDR3 coding DNA: TGTGCTAGTGGTTTGGTTGGGGGGTCCCTTCAAGAGACCCAGTACTTC. It codes for CASGLVGGSLQETQYF.

Comments on this clone: An end of the junction does not agree with germline; a read error may underlie this. The J gene is TRBJ2-1, the V gene TRBV11-2, with 10 bases lining up with TRBD2. This CDR3 has 19 amino acids. Germline CDR1 reads SGHAT; CDR2 reads FQNNGV. The CDR3, as DNA: TGTGCCAGCAGCCTAGACGGGCTTAAGCGGCTAGCGGGGGACAATGAGCAGTTCTTC. This encodes CASSLDGLKRLAGDNEQFF.

The genes are TRBV14 and TRBJ2-5; a weak D match, TRBD1 (5 bases). V dropped 0 bases and J dropped 6 bases, with 17 bases sitting between them. The germline V gene has CDR1 SGHDN and CDR2 FVKESK. The CDR3 is made up of 16 amino acids. The CDR3, as DNA: TGTGCCAGCAGCCAAGAATTGAATGGGGCAGTGAAGACCCAGTACTTC. It specifies CASSQELNGAVKTQYF.

V gene TRBV6-5 combines with J gene TRBJ1-1; TRBD1 is a possible D gene (5 bases). V lost 6 bases, J lost 1 base, and 12 bases lay in between. CDR3 length equals 14 residues. CDR1 is MNHEY, CDR2 SVGAGI, per germline. The CDR3 spells CASSNLDKNTEAFF. The CDR3 DNA follows: TGTGCCAGCAGCAACTTGGACAAGAACACTGAAGCTTTCTTT.

The chain has TRBV3-1 (or the pseudogene TRBV3-2) and TRBJ2-2; D remains unclear. The CDR3 has 16 residues. Trimming removed 0 bases from V and 2 bases from J, with 10 bases in between. Germline V gene lookup returns CDR1 LGHDT and CDR2 YNNKEL (reference sequence). The CDR3 protein is CASSQDRAGNTGELFF. In DNA form, the CDR3 reads TGTGCCAGCAGCCAAGATCGTGCAGGAAACACCGGGGAGCTGTTTTTT.

This clone came up once. The rearrangement uses TRBV3-1 (or the pseudogene TRBV3-2) and TRBJ2-3, with a tentative D call TRBD1 (6 bases). CDR1 and CDR2 (germline): LGHDT, YNNKEL (reference sequence). This CDR3 has 16 residues. Deletions cut 2 bases from V and 7 bases from J, with 19 bases between. CDR3 amino acids: CASSQSPRGLENTQYF. As DNA, the CDR3 is TGTGCCAGCAGCCAAAGTCCCAGGGGATTGGAGAATACGCAGTATTTT.

This rearrangement joins TRBV19 to TRBJ1-6, with 7 bases lining up with TRBD1. Germline V gene data show CDR1 as LNHDA and CDR2 as SQIVND (reference sequence). Trimming removed 3 bases from V and 8 bases from J; junction bases left unmatched: 10. This CDR3 region has 16 residues. CDR3 DNA: TGTGCCAGTAGTATCCGTCGGGGCAGGGGGGATTCACCCCTCCACTTT. This sequence encodes CASSIRRGRGDSPLHF.

V and J are TRBV19 and TRBJ1-2; 7 bases agree with TRBD1. The ends lost 4 bases at V and 5 bases at J; junction bases unmatched: 7. This CDR3 region has 14 residues. From germline, CDR1 is LNHDA and CDR2 SQIVND (reference sequence). The CDR3 here is CASSTGQLRYGYTF. CDR3 nucleotides: TGTGCCAGTAGTACGGGACAGCTAAGGTATGGCTACACCTTC. The variable domain in full, completed from reference TRBV19 and TRBJ1-2, reads DGGITQSPKYLFRKEGQNVTLSCEQNLNHDAMYWYRQDPGQGLRLIYYSQIVNDFQKGDIAEGYSVSREKKESFPLTVTSAQKNPTAFYLCASSTGQLRYGYTFGSGTRLTVV.

This clone has a single count. The rearrangement uses TRBV2 and TRBJ2-5; TRBD1 matches at 8 bases. Germline assignment: CDR1 SNHLY and CDR2 FYNNEI. CDR3 length: 13 residues. The V and J ends lost 8 bases and 2 bases, in that order; junction bases with no gene match: 4. CDR3 protein: CASRDRNQETQYF. In DNA, the CDR3 is TGTGCCAGCCGGGACAGGAATCAAGAGACCCAGTACTTC.

V and J are TRBV4-2 and TRBJ1-3, with D unclear. Germline CDR1 reads LGHNA; CDR2 reads YNFKEQ. This CDR3 contains 14 residues. The V and J ends lost 7 bases and 5 bases respectively, with 15 bases between them. The CDR3 region has the DNA TGTGCCAGCACCCCCCCCGGGGATCGAAACACCATATATTTT. This translates into CASTPPGDRNTIYF.

This chain joins TRBV7-9 and TRBJ1-3; D gene ambiguous. Germline CDR1 is SEHNR and CDR2 is FQNEAQ (reference sequence). V dropped 1 base and J dropped 8 bases, with 12 bases sitting between them. The CDR3 totals 14 residues. CDR3 coding DNA: TGTGCCAGCAGCTTAGGAGGGCCCCAGGACACCATATATTTT. Residues: CASSLGGPQDTIYF.

This clone was picked up one time. The chain combines TRBV5-4 with TRBJ2-3; possible D gene TRBD2, 6 bases. V was clipped by 0 bases and J by 5 bases, with 10 bases between them. Germline-derived CDR1 and CDR2 are SGHNT and YYREEE (reference sequence). This CDR3 contains 14 residues. The DNA for the CDR3 is TGTGCCAGCAGCTTGGGACTAGAGGGAGATACGCAGTATTTT. Translation: CASSLGLEGDTQYF.

J is TRBJ1-5 and V is TRBV6-6, with TRBD1 matching over 8 bases. Trimming cost V 5 bases and J 5 bases; bases outside gene matches: 2. The CDR3 contains 13 residues. CDR1 and CDR2 (germline): MNHNY, SVGAGI (reference sequence). In nucleotides, the CDR3 is TGTGCCAGCAGTAGACAGGGGTATCAGCCCCAGCATTTT. As protein: CASSRQGYQPQHF.

The V gene is TRBV14, the J gene TRBJ2-6; D is perhaps TRBD1 (5 bases). Looked up from germline, CDR1 is SGHDN and CDR2 is FVKESK. The V gene lost 5 bases and the J gene lost 0 bases, with 14 bases spanning the gap. This CDR3 region has 17 residues. CDR3 bases: TGTGCCAGCAGCTCAGACAGTGTTCTCTCTGGGGCCAACGTCCTGACTTTC. Amino acid sequence: CASSSDSVLSGANVLTF. The full variable domain, completed using reference TRBV14 and TRBJ2-6, is EAGVTQFPSHSVIEKGQTVTLRCDPISGHDNLYWYRRVMGKEIKFLLHFVKESKQDESGMPNNRFLAERTGGTYSTLKVQPAELEDSGVYFCASSSDSVLSGANVLTFGAGSRLTVL.

Here the CDR3 reads CASSLAGRGSYNEQFF. The DNA for the CDR3 is TGCGCCAGCAGCTTGGCGGGGCGGGGGAGCTACAATGAGCAGTTCTTC. This rearrangement joins TRBV5-1 to TRBJ2-1, with 7 bases fitting TRBD2. Germline trimming cut 0 bases from V and 3 bases from J; bases unmatched to any gene: 6. Germline V gene lookup returns CDR1 SGHRS and CDR2 YFSETQ. This CDR3 has 16 amino acids.

This chain connects TRBV6-1 to TRBJ2-1; 7 bases are a match to TRBD2. This CDR3 is 16 amino acids long. The V gene's germline CDR1 is MNHNS and CDR2 SASEGT. Germline trimming cut 0 bases from V and 4 bases from J; bases unmatched to any gene: 6. The CDR3 loop is CASSEAKGRGYNEQFF. DNA of the CDR3: TGTGCCAGCAGTGAAGCGAAGGGGCGGGGGTACAATGAGCAGTTCTTC.

This chain uses TRBV10-1 with TRBJ2-5, with D hard to call. In germline, CDR1 is WNHNN, CDR2 SYGVQD (reference sequence). The CDR3 runs to 13 residues. With 3 bases removed from V and 0 bases from J, the gap between germline ends came to 5 bases. CDR3 region: CASSDDNQETQYF. The CDR3 DNA is TGCGCCAGCAGTGATGACAACCAAGAGACCCAGTACTTC.

The chain uses TRBV5-4 and TRBJ2-3; 10 bases match TRBD2. The germline V gene has CDR1 SGHNT and CDR2 YYREEE (reference sequence). The J segment lost 2 bases and the V segment lost 4 bases, leaving 7 bases of the junction unmatched. This CDR3 is built from 16 residues. The CDR3 here is CASSLTSGADTDTQYF. The DNA of the CDR3 is TGTGCCAGCAGCCTCACTAGCGGGGCCGACACAGATACGCAGTATTTT.

The rearrangement uses TRBV3-1 (or the pseudogene TRBV3-2) and TRBJ1-6; no definite D call. This CDR3 spans 17 amino acids. Trimming cost V 2 bases and J 2 bases, with 13 bases left between them. Germline assignment: CDR1 LGHDT and CDR2 YNNKEL (reference sequence). Written as DNA, the CDR3 is TGTGCCAGCAGCCAATCGACATTCCGGACCTATAATTCACCCCTCCACTTT. Residues: CASSQSTFRTYNSPLHF.

V is TRBV4-2 and J is TRBJ1-6; D is perhaps TRBD1 (5 bases). Looked up from germline, CDR1 is LGHNA and CDR2 is YNFKEQ. This CDR3 contains 15 residues. V shed 0 bases and J shed 9 bases, with 12 bases lying between them. The CDR3 loop reads CASSQEEGQGSPLHF. The CDR3 DNA follows: TGTGCCAGCAGCCAAGAAGAAGGGCAGGGTTCACCCCTCCACTTT.

As concerns this clone: The same CDR3 arises from other DNA sequences in this sample as well. The chain recombines TRBV6-1 with TRBJ1-2; D is unclear. The germline CDR1 and CDR2 sequences are MNHNS and SASEGT. This CDR3 is built from 11 residues. The ends were cut back, 2 bases at V and 7 bases at J, with 5 bases in the middle. The CDR3 region has the DNA TGTGCCAGCAGTGAAAGCATTGGCTACACCTTC. Translated: CASSESIGYTF.

The gene calls are TRBV5-1 and TRBJ2-5; perhaps TRBD1 as D (6 bases). Germline-derived CDR1 and CDR2 are SGHRS and YFSETQ. V lost 1 base and J 5 bases, leaving 9 bases between the germline ends. The CDR3 runs to 13 residues. The CDR3 nucleotides are TGCGCCAGCAGCTTGCACACAGGGGAGACCCAGTACTTC. Its protein is CASSLHTGETQYF.

The gene calls are TRBV27 and TRBJ2-3; D call uncertain. This CDR3 is built from 13 residues. Germline V lookup: CDR1 MNHEY, CDR2 SMNVEV (reference sequence). Trimming pared 5 bases from V and 3 bases from J, leaving 9 bases between. DNA for the CDR3: TGTGCCAGCAGTGACGCCGGGACAGATACGCAGTATTTT. It is translated as CASSDAGTDTQYF.